The sequence of this T cell receptor (beta chain) was determined in a study of blood T cell repertoires in COVID-19. The overall study: Samples representing acute and convalescent COVID-19 were sourced from the United States, Italy and Spain. The analysed material was cDNA or gDNA that came from T cells, B-cell-depleted T cells, or PBMCs.

Clinical histories supplied by participants themselves formed the basis of cohort assignment. Methods used by the authors: Nucleated cell number was recorded as an estimate derived from reference gene primer amplification. Sequencing used immunoSEQ multiplex PCR; TCRdb keeps in-frame clones, though not all of them. The V and J calls and clone size come from that table; D and trimming were worked out from the DNA. There are around 300,000 clones in the sample; nearly 90% occur only once, and 3.5% to 4.5% lies in the top ten. The CDR3 covers 15 residues. Germline V gene sequence: CDR1 SNHLY, CDR2 FYNNEI. Trimming removed 6 bases at V and 6 bases at J, with 21 bases between.

The V gene is TRBV2, the J gene TRBJ2-7, with D possibly being TRBD1 (6 bases). The sequenced material came from PBMCs or T cells enriched from blood (not recorded which). The TCR was taken from a woman aged 18-35 years with acute COVID-19. The CDR3 nucleotides read TGTGCCAGCAGACAAACAGGGCCCAGGGCCTCCGAGCAGTACTTC. Translation: CASRQTGPRASEQYF.